The text below deals with one TCR beta chain. The data stem from a study of PD-L1 blockade in urothelial cancer. Overall study: At 6 weeks and at 3 weeks (second dose) after treatment start, blood was analyzed. A median roughly 150,000 T cells were found in blood samples.

Generated by immunoSEQ multiplex PCR, the TCRdb table keeps only in-frame clones and is missing some. The sample includes approximately 70,000 clones, about 89% of them seen just once. Between the trimmed V and J ends, which lost 3 bases and 8 bases, there was a span of 19 bases. The CDR3 covers 15 residues. Germline V gives CDR1 KGHSH, CDR2 LQKENI. V is TRBV18 and J is TRBJ1-2; D is possibly TRBD1 (6 bases). Material: PBMCs, obtained around atezolizumab (anti-PD-L1) treatment. This receptor was obtained from a man aged 60-69 years with urothelial cancer. As DNA, the CDR3 is TGTGCCAGCTCACCCACAACAGGGAAGGCAGGGGGCTACACCTTC. Protein: CASSPTTGKAGGYTF. The full variable domain, in which reference TRBV18 and TRBJ1-2 provide the parts outside the CDR3, is NAGVMQNPRHLVRRRGQEARLRCSPMKGHSHVYWYRQLPEEGLKFMVYLQKENIIDESGMPKERFSAEFPKEGPSILRIQQVVRGDSAAYFCASSPTTGKAGGYTFGSGTRLTVV.